This T cell receptor beta chain was recovered during a study of identical twins (dated by TCRdb to 2016 to 2017). The study in broad terms: The study deep-sequenced TCR alpha and beta repertoires from monozygotic twins, unrelated adults of various ages and cord blood to test whether fetal clonotypes persist. To rule out contamination, the twin experiments were replicated at different times with different library preparation protocols.

Library construction relied on 5' RACE. Data came from an Illumina HiSeq 2000. Template switching added a universal primer binding site, and the final cDNA carried a unique molecular identifier that allowed TCR cDNA molecules to be counted accurately. Specific primers in the conserved constant-segment region were used to synthesize first-strand cDNA for TCR alpha and beta chains. To control for contamination, each cDNA library was double barcoded with a SMART-Mk sample barcode plus Illumina barcodes. Two successive PCR steps introduced TruSeq adapter sequences along with Illumina sample barcodes. The TCR alpha and beta cDNA libraries were sequenced on the Illumina HiSeq platform using custom primers. Processing in the source paper ran as follows. Raw reads were processed with MiGEC to extract unique molecular identifiers, and MiXCR was used to determine CDR3 positions. For each individual, recombination models were inferred using an EM algorithm with the repgenHMM and IGoR tools. The tcR package in R was used for shared clonotype analysis, with sharing normalized by the product of cloneset sizes. To study raw recombination without the effects of thymic and clonal selection, out-of-frame nonproductive sequences were analyzed. TCRdb ran its own pipeline on the public reads, namely fastp trimming at Q25 and MiXCR clone calling, and kept in-frame beta chains. Rows with one shared CDR3 protein collapse into an entry with the most common genes and DNA. The V and J calls reflect TCRdb's pipeline rather than the authors' work. The sample has around 480,000 distinct CDR3 sequences on record, approximately 14% of them singletons. The top ten hold roughly 0.56% of the sample.

All donors were healthy Caucasians. The twin cohort comprised three pairs of female monozygotic twins, all aged roughly 18 to 29 years. Positive isolation kits from Invitrogen were used to isolate the CD4+ and CD8+ T cell populations. In the case of this clonotype: The clone's antigen remains unknown. No qualities accompany the bases; no much larger clone lies one base away.

Taken from the germline V gene, the CDR1 and CDR2 loops are SGHVS and FQNEAQ. The CDR3 covers 16 residues, taking in both the cysteine and the phenylalanine. Of the read, only the CDR3 DNA is kept; its 48 bases are in frame from base 1. The trim is 2 bases for V and 1 base for J, with a gap of 12 bases between the germline ends. Results the study describes overall, beyond this receptor: Abundant cord blood beta clonotypes had fewer insertions, young adult naive repertoires showed a similar but weaker trend, and memory repertoires showed no such trend. The excess sharing between twins in beta out-of-frame sequences was weaker because fewer shared sequences reduced the signal-to-noise ratio. Because the same donors could not be followed over many years, the conclusions depended on cross-sectional statistical analysis. Invariant T cells such as MAIT and iNKT could partly confound zero-insertion analyses, although diverse VJ usage argued against such confounding for most clonotypes. Compared with coincidental sharing between unrelated individuals, out-of-frame TCR alpha sequences shared between twins had an excess of sequences with low generation probability. In monozygotic twins, out-of-frame TCR alpha sharing was systematically underestimated by recombination models, although the models agreed with sharing between unrelated individuals.

A further study also used this sample, focusing on yellow fever vaccine responses in identical twins. The other study reports the following: The T cell response to vaccination in identical twins was reported by the authors to appear partly convergent and partly personalized. In identical twins, the study followed T cell clones that responded to the vaccine with precision.

Material for sequencing was CD4+ T cells sorted from blood. The sequence is built from TRBV7-8 and TRBJ1-5, with the D gene not clear enough to name. The receptor was derived from a woman aged 18-35 years in good health. The CDR3 has the sequence CASSLLGSNSNQPQHF. The sequence in DNA is TGTGCCAGCAGCTTACTGGGCTCCAACAGCAATCAGCCCCAGCATTTT.